This T cell receptor (beta chain) stems from a study of T cells expressing NK-cell markers. Overall study context: Sorted CD3+CD56-NKG2C+, CD3+CD56+NKG2C- and CD3+CD56+NKG2C+ T cells were the source of the TCR beta repertoires. Study-wide results and limits: Among CD8+ T cells from more than five donors, dominant NKG2C+ clonotypes accounted for about 1.0-7.0%. There remained a lack of clarity about HCMV specificity of expanded NKG2C+ T cell clones. The leading position in the CD3+CD56-NKG2C+ fraction of a handful of donors also went to these clonotypes.

TCRdb derives one entry per CDR3 protein from the 5' RACE reads, leaving out DNA. There are some 410,000 distinct CDR3 sequences in the sample, with approximately 6.8% held by the top ten. Concerning this clonotype: The antigen remains unidentified.

The sequenced sample consisted of blood T cells: a sorted CD56 or NKG2C T cell subset, CD4+ or CD8+ T cells, or bulk PBMC T cells (not recorded which). The sequence derives from a woman aged 18-70 years in good health.

CDR3: CSAPGGTSVRETQYF. The rearrangement links TRBV20-1 to TRBJ2-5; TCRdb picks TRBD2, but there is no DNA to check that call. From germline, CDR1 is DFQATT and CDR2 SNEGSKA (reference sequence). The CDR3 sequence is 15 residues long.